One sample yielded the 18 T cell receptor beta chains listed below, sequenced in a study of shared clonotypes between healthy human individuals. The assay was immunoSEQ multiplex PCR, and TCRdb's table has in-frame clones only and misses some. This sample has millions of clones, with about 92% found just once. CD45RO-negative cells were positively selected for CCR7, leaving out terminally differentiated effector memory CD45RA+ cells. Sequenced material: naive CD8+ T cells from PBMCs. The receptor set was obtained from a man between 18 and 35 years old in good health. Some clones in this sample may be carry-over from other donors' samples.

V gene TRBV29-1 combines with J gene TRBJ2-1, with 11 bases identical to TRBD2. The germline gives CDR1 SQVTM, CDR2 ANQGSEA. Unmatched junction bases numbered 12, after V lost 7 bases and J lost 4 bases. CDR3 length equals 16 residues. CDR3 nucleotides: TGCAGCGCCCAACCTTTGGGACTAGCGGTATACAATGAGCAGTTCTTC. Translation gives CSAQPLGLAVYNEQFF.

The chain has TRBV4-1 and TRBJ1-1; tentatively, D is TRBD1 (5 bases). The CDR3 is 16 residues long. From germline, CDR1 is MGHRA and CDR2 YSYEKL. Between the trimmed V and J ends, which lost 4 bases and 1 base, there was a span of 16 bases. The CDR3 loop is CASSPGPGIRNTEAFF. The DNA for the CDR3 is TGCGCCAGCAGCCCGGGACCGGGCATCAGGAACACTGAAGCTTTCTTT.

The chain links TRBV7-6 to TRBJ2-7; D uncertain. Looked up from germline, CDR1 is SGHVS and CDR2 is FNYEAQ. The CDR3 is 13 residues long. Trimming took 3 bases from V and 1 from J, leaving 7 bases between them. CDR3: CASSFRRSYEQYF. CDR3 sequence (DNA): TGTGCCAGCAGCTTCAGACGGTCCTACGAGCAGTACTTC.

The rearrangement uses TRBV28 and TRBJ2-5; 10 nucleotides agree with TRBD1. CDR3 length equals 15 residues. Germline V CDR1 and CDR2: MDHEN, SYDVKM. Trimming removed 3 bases from V and 5 bases from J; junction bases left unmatched: 6. The CDR3 reads CASSFGTGETETQYF. The CDR3 region has the DNA TGTGCCAGCAGTTTCGGGACAGGGGAAACGGAGACCCAGTACTTC.

The V call is TRBV7-9, the J call TRBJ1-1; 7 positions match TRBD1. The CDR3 has 15 residues. V lost 2 bases to trimming and J lost 6 bases; unmatched junction nucleotides: 9. Germline V gene lookup returns CDR1 SEHNR and CDR2 FQNEAQ (reference sequence). CDR3 in amino acids: CASSLTAGGDAEAFF. In nucleotides, the CDR3 is TGTGCCAGCAGCTTAACCGCAGGGGGGGATGCTGAAGCTTTCTTT.

The rearrangement uses TRBV13 and TRBJ2-1; TRBD1 matches at 9 bases. This CDR3 is 14 amino acids long. The ends lost 7 bases at V and 7 bases at J; junction bases unmatched: 8. The germline V gene has CDR1 PRHDT and CDR2 FYEKMQ (reference sequence). CDR3 region: CASNHRGPINEQFF. The CDR3 DNA is TGTGCCAGCAATCACAGGGGGCCAATTAATGAGCAGTTCTTC. The whole variable domain, filled in from reference TRBV13 and TRBJ2-1, reads AAGVIQSPRHLIKEKRETATLKCYPIPRHDTVYWYQQGPGQDPQFLISFYEKMQSDKGSIPDRFSAQQFSDYHSELNMSSLELGDSALYFCASNHRGPINEQFFGPGTRLTVL.

Worth noting for this clone: Other DNA sequences in the sample encode the same CDR3. CDR3 amino acids: CASSVGHLNTEAFF. The CDR3 nucleotides are TGTGCCAGCAGCGTGGGACACTTGAACACTGAAGCTTTCTTT. The V gene is TRBV9, the J gene TRBJ1-1; perhaps TRBD1 as D (6 bases). The CDR3 is made up of 14 amino acids. V lost 2 bases to trimming and J lost 0 bases, with 8 bases between them. CDR1 and CDR2 (germline): SGDLS, YYNGEE.

The chain combines TRBV7-9 with TRBJ2-3; 11 bases agree with TRBD2. This CDR3 contains 16 residues. CDR1 and CDR2 (germline): SEHNR, FQNEAQ (reference sequence). V shed 4 bases, J shed 2 bases, and the junction held 5 bases outside the gene matches. CDR3 residues: CASSSTSGRNTDTQYF. CDR3 DNA sequence: TGTGCCAGCAGCTCAACTAGCGGGAGAAACACAGATACGCAGTATTTT.

The gene calls are TRBV4-2 and TRBJ2-7; 7 nucleotides match TRBD1. Germline CDR1 reads LGHNA; CDR2 reads YNFKEQ. V lost 5 bases to trimming and J lost 7 bases; unmatched junction nucleotides: 8. CDR3 length: 13 residues. CDR3 in DNA: TGTGCCAGCAGCAAGACAGGGTCGGGAGAGCAGTACTTC. Residues: CASSKTGSGEQYF.

This clone has just one count. The V call is TRBV28, the J call TRBJ2-5; 12 bases are shared with TRBD2. The CDR3 runs to 16 residues. The germline CDR1 and CDR2 sequences are MDHEN and SYDVKM. V gave up 5 bases and J gave up 1 base; unmatched junction bases: 5. The CDR3: CASSPLAGGPQETQYF. CDR3 coding DNA: TGTGCCAGCAGTCCACTAGCGGGAGGACCCCAAGAGACCCAGTACTTC.

The chain combines TRBV2 with TRBJ2-2; weak D call: TRBD2 (6 bases). Germline lookup yields CDR1 SNHLY and CDR2 FYNNEI. The CDR3 is 15 residues long. V was cut by 7 bases and J by 4 bases, with 16 bases left in between. DNA for the CDR3: TGTGCCAGCACCGACCGGCAGGGAGGCACCGGGGAGCTGTTTTTT. Translated, it gives CASTDRQGGTGELFF.

This clone has only one observation. The J gene is TRBJ2-7, the V gene TRBV14; 10 nucleotides agree with TRBD2. The V gene end was trimmed by 1 base and the J gene end by 0 bases; junction bases not matched to a gene: 3. CDR3 length: 16 amino acids. Germline CDR1 and CDR2: SGHDN and FVKESK. As DNA, the CDR3 is TGTGCCAGCAGCCAAGGACTAGCGGGCTTCTCCTACGAGCAGTACTTC. It codes for CASSQGLAGFSYEQYF.

On this clone itself: In the same sample, other DNA sequences code for this CDR3. In nucleotides, the CDR3 is TGTGCCTGGAGTGTAGGAGGGGTCTACGAGCAGTACTTC. Its protein is CAWSVGGVYEQYF. This chain joins TRBV30 and TRBJ2-7, with TRBD2 as a possible D gene (6 bases). From germline, CDR1 is GTSNPN and CDR2 SVGIG (reference sequence). V lost 0 bases and J 3 bases, leaving 9 bases between the germline ends. This CDR3 spans 13 amino acids.

The V gene is TRBV7-8, the J gene TRBJ1-5; a weak D match, TRBD1 (5 bases). V lost 2 bases, J lost 1 base, and 9 bases lay in between. This CDR3 comprises 15 residues. Germline CDR1 is SGHVS and CDR2 is FQNEAQ. The CDR3 DNA reads as TGTGCCAGCAGCTTACAGGGTGTAAGCAATCAGCCCCAGCATTTT. This translates into CASSLQGVSNQPQHF.

The gene calls are TRBV27 and TRBJ2-7; weak D call: TRBD1 (6 bases). Germline lookup yields CDR1 MNHEY and CDR2 SMNVEV (reference sequence). The CDR3 contains 15 residues. Trimming shortened V by 4 bases and J by 2 bases, and 15 bases separated the two germline ends. The CDR3 coding sequence is TGTGCCAGCAGTTGGGGGCAGACCCTTCCCTACGAGCAGTACTTC. Translated, it gives CASSWGQTLPYEQYF.

The chain recombines TRBV6-1 with TRBJ2-7; the D call may be TRBD1 or TRBD2 (5 bases each). V was cut by 7 bases and J by 1 base, with 14 bases left in between. The CDR3 totals 14 residues. The germline CDR1 and CDR2 sequences are MNHNS and SASEGT. CDR3 in amino acids: CASIAGTPSYEQYF. The CDR3 nucleotides are TGTGCCAGCATCGCCGGGACCCCTTCCTACGAGCAGTACTTC.

V is TRBV29-1 and J is TRBJ1-4; D ambiguous. Germline CDR1 reads SQVTM; CDR2 reads ANQGSEA. The CDR3 is 14 residues long. V was trimmed by 6 bases and J by 0 bases, leaving 11 bases between them. The CDR3 region is CSVERVSTNEKLFF. DNA of the CDR3: TGCAGCGTCGAAAGAGTCTCAACTAATGAAAAACTGTTTTTT.

The chain couples TRBV7-3 to TRBJ2-2; D is unresolved. The germline gives CDR1 SGHTA, CDR2 FQGTGA. With 1 base removed from V and 5 bases from J, the gap between germline ends came to 8 bases. The CDR3 extends over 14 amino acids. Written as DNA, the CDR3 is TGTGCCAGCAGCTTAATCGGCGCGACCGGGGAGCTGTTTTTT. It yields the protein CASSLIGATGELFF.